These 5 T cell receptor beta chains originate from one sample sequenced in a study of shared clonotypes between healthy human individuals. The assay was immunoSEQ multiplex PCR, and TCRdb's table has in-frame clones only and misses some. This table holds some 2,100,000 clones, about 94% found once. The sequenced material came from naive CD4+ T cells sorted from blood. The subset: CD45RA+ positively selected. All receptors derive from a man aged 18 to 30 in good health.

This clone was detected once. The V and J genes are TRBV5-5 and TRBJ1-6; 10 nucleotides agree with TRBD1. The CDR3 totals 16 residues. The germline V gene encodes CDR1 SGHKS and CDR2 YYEKEE (reference sequence). Trimming at V came to 0 bases and at J to 8 bases, leaving 5 bases not matched to a gene. CDR3 nucleotide sequence: TGTGCCAGCAGCTTGGGTGGGACAGGGGCTGATTCACCCCTCCACTTT. It is translated as CASSLGGTGADSPLHF.

The gene calls are TRBV30 and TRBJ1-5; the match to TRBD1 covers 7 bases. The CDR3 consists of 15 residues. The V and J ends lost 2 bases and 1 base, in that order; junction bases with no gene match: 5. From germline, CDR1 is GTSNPN and CDR2 SVGIG (reference sequence). The CDR3 loop reads CAWSKQGLSNQPQHF. The CDR3 coding sequence is TGTGCCTGGAGTAAACAGGGGCTGAGCAATCAGCCCCAGCATTTT.

The chain uses TRBV2 and TRBJ2-7; 9 nucleotides agree with TRBD1. Trimming cost V 8 bases and J 6 bases; bases outside gene matches: 5. The CDR3 extends over 12 amino acids. The germline V gene has CDR1 SNHLY and CDR2 FYNNEI. CDR3 DNA: TGTGCCAGCTCCCGGACAGGGGCCGAGCAGTACTTC. It specifies CASSRTGAEQYF.

This clone was detected once. The V gene is TRBV5-1, the J gene TRBJ1-4; D is perhaps TRBD1 (5 bases). The CDR3 contains 15 residues. CDR1 and CDR2 (germline): SGHRS, YFSETQ. Trimming shortened V by 4 bases and J by 6 bases, and 16 bases separated the two germline ends. In DNA, the CDR3 is TGCGCCAGCAGCGCTCAGGGCAATAGGGATGAAAAACTGTTTTTT. This encodes CASSAQGNRDEKLFF.

The chain employs TRBV7-2 and TRBJ2-5; D perhaps matches TRBD2 (6 bases). Germline V CDR1 and CDR2: SGHTA, FQGNSA. The V end lost 7 bases, the J end lost 0 bases, and 15 bases lay between the germline ends. This CDR3 has 15 amino acids. The chain's CDR3 is CASTSGGFHQETQYF. DNA for the CDR3: TGTGCCAGCACCTCTGGAGGGTTCCACCAAGAGACCCAGTACTTC.